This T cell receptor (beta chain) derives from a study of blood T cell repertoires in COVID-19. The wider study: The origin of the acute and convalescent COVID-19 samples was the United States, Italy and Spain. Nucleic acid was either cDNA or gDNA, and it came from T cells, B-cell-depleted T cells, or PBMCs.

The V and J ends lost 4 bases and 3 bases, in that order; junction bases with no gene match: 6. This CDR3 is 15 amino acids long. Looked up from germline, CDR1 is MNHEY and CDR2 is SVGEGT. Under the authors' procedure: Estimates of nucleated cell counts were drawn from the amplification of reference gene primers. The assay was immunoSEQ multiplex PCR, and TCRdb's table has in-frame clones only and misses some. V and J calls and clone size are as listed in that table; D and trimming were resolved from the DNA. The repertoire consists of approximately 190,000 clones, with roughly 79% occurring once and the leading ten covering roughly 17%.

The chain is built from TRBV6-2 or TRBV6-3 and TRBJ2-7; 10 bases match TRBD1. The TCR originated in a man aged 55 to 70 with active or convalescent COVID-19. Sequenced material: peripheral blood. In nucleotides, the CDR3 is TGTGCCAGCAGTTCACCGGGACAGGGGATCTACGAGCAGTACTTC. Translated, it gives CASSSPGQGIYEQYF.